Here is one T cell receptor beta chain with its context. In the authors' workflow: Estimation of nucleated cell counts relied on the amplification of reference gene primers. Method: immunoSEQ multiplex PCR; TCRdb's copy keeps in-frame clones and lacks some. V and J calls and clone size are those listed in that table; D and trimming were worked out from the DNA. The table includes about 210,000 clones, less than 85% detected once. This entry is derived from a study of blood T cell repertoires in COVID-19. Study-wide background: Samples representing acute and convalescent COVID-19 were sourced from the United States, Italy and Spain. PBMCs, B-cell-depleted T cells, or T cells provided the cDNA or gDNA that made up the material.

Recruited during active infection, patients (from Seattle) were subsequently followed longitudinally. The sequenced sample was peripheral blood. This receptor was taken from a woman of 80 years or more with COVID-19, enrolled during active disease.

The CDR3 loop reads CSVWPGGSGGYEQYF. The DNA for the CDR3 is TGCAGCGTTTGGCCCGGGGGTAGCGGGGGCTACGAGCAGTACTTC. The rearrangement joins TRBV29-1 to TRBJ2-7, with 9 bases identical to TRBD2. Germline loops: CDR1 SQVTM, CDR2 ANQGSEA. The V and J ends lost 5 bases and 3 bases, in that order; junction bases with no gene match: 11. The CDR3 sequence is 15 residues long.